This T cell receptor beta chain derives from a study of blood T cell repertoires in COVID-19. Cohort assignment relied on participant-reported clinical history. Clones were sequenced by immunoSEQ multiplex PCR, and TCRdb holds only the in-frame ones, with some missing. The sample lists 350,000 to 450,000 clones; more than 80% were seen once. V lost 6 bases to trimming and J lost 4 bases, with 10 bases between them. CDR3 size: 13 residues. The germline gives CDR1 MNHEY, CDR2 SVGAGI. This clonotype was obtained from a man younger than 45 who had recovered from COVID-19. What was sequenced was PBMCs or T cells enriched from blood (not recorded which). V and J are TRBV6-5 and TRBJ1-5; D is undetermined. CDR3 region: CASRSDLNQPQHF. The CDR3 DNA reads TGTGCCAGCAGATCCGACTTAAATCAGCCCCAGCATTTT.